A single sample is the source of the 25 T cell receptor beta chains below, sequenced in a study of T-cell memory formation after mild COVID-19. TCRdb independently ran MiXCR on the 5' RACE reads; one entry per CDR3 protein. The table shows around 370,000 distinct CDR3 sequences, with around 21% occurring only once. Input material: PBMCs or a T cell subset sorted from them (not recorded which). The receptors here all came from an adult woman who had mild COVID-19 (a few samples of this study predate the infection). Cell type and time point are not known.

This clonotype has only a few counts. The J gene is TRBJ2-6, the V gene TRBV6-5; the match to TRBD2 covers 9 bases. The V and J ends lost 2 bases and 3 bases, in that order; junction bases with no gene match: 2. This CDR3 contains 16 residues. CDR1 MNHEY and CDR2 SVGAGI come from the germline V gene. The CDR3 DNA follows: TGTGCCAGCAGTTACGGGACTAGCTATGGGGCCAACGTCCTGACTTTC. This codes for CASSYGTSYGANVLTF.

At least ten counts were recorded for this clonotype. This chain uses TRBV7-2 with TRBJ2-1; a possible D gene is TRBD2 (5 bases). This CDR3 is built from 14 residues. The V end lost 6 bases, the J end lost 0 bases, and 9 bases lay between the germline ends. From germline, CDR1 is SGHTA and CDR2 FQGNSA. The CDR3 here is CASRGAGSYNEQFF. The CDR3 region has the DNA TGTGCCAGCAGGGGAGCAGGCTCCTACAATGAGCAGTTCTTC. Based on the CDR3 plus reference TRBV7-2 and TRBJ2-1, the full variable domain is GAGVSQSPSNKVTEKGKDVELRCDPISGHTALYWYRQSLGQGLEFLIYFQGNSAPDKSGLPSDRFSAERTGGSVSTLTIQRTQQEDSAVYLCASRGAGSYNEQFFGPGTRLTVL.

The chain links TRBV7-8 to TRBJ1-2, with D unclear. CDR1 SGHVS and CDR2 FQNEAQ come from the germline V gene. V dropped 0 bases and J dropped 4 bases, with 9 bases sitting between them. The CDR3 has 14 residues. CDR3 sequence (DNA): TGTGCCAGCAGCTTAGCGGGGAATCTCTATGGCTACACCTTC. It encodes CASSLAGNLYGYTF.

V gene TRBV12-3 or TRBV12-4 combines with J gene TRBJ2-3; 7 bases fit TRBD2. Trimming at V came to 7 bases and at J to 1 base, leaving 8 bases not matched to a gene. CDR3 size: 15 residues. The CDR3 bases are TGTGCCAGCACCCAGAGCGGGGCAGGCACAGATACGCAGTATTTT. Its translation is CASTQSGAGTDTQYF.

The rearrangement joins TRBV4-1 to TRBJ2-6, with no clear D. Germline assignment: CDR1 MGHRA and CDR2 YSYEKL. Between the trimmed V and J ends, which lost 1 base and 0 bases, there was a span of 7 bases. The CDR3 has 16 residues. The CDR3 sequence is CASSQGRASGANVLTF. CDR3 sequence (DNA): TGCGCCAGCAGCCAAGGAAGGGCCTCTGGGGCCAACGTCCTGACTTTC.

The chain uses TRBV13 and TRBJ2-7, with 8 bases matching TRBD1. Germline V gives CDR1 PRHDT, CDR2 FYEKMQ (reference sequence). This CDR3 is 16 amino acids long. Trimming at V came to 2 bases and at J to 1 base, leaving 7 bases not matched to a gene. The CDR3 DNA sequence: TGTGCCAGCAGCTTATCCCCTGGGACAGGATCCTACGAGCAGTACTTC. Its protein is CASSLSPGTGSYEQYF.

This clonotype has just a few counts. The CDR3: CASSRRGGQFTDTQYF. Written as DNA, the CDR3 is TGTGCCAGCAGCCGGCGGGGGGGACAGTTCACAGATACGCAGTATTTT. The genes are TRBV7-2 and TRBJ2-3, with TRBD2 identical over 9 bases. Germline V gives CDR1 SGHTA, CDR2 FQGNSA. V shed 5 bases, J shed 2 bases, and the junction held 8 bases outside the gene matches. The CDR3 is 16 residues long. The full variable domain, in which reference TRBV7-2 and TRBJ2-3 provide the parts outside the CDR3, is GAGVSQSPSNKVTEKGKDVELRCDPISGHTALYWYRQSLGQGLEFLIYFQGNSAPDKSGLPSDRFSAERTGGSVSTLTIQRTQQEDSAVYLCASSRRGGQFTDTQYFGPGTRLTVL.

The chain couples TRBV12-3 or TRBV12-4 to TRBJ2-4; TRBD2 matches 8 bases. The CDR3 contains 14 residues. V lost 3 bases to trimming and J lost 8 bases; unmatched junction nucleotides: 6. This chain's CDR3 is CASSFPDGGDIQYF. The CDR3, as DNA: TGTGCCAGCAGTTTTCCGGACGGGGGGGACATTCAGTACTTC.

The rearrangement joins TRBV24-1 to TRBJ2-4, with D unresolved. Trimming shortened V by 8 bases and J by 1 base, and 2 bases separated the two germline ends. The CDR3 has 11 amino acids. CDR1 KGHDR and CDR2 SFDVKD come from the germline V gene. CDR3 residues: CATMAKNIQYF. In DNA form, the CDR3 reads TGTGCCACCATGGCCAAAAACATTCAGTACTTC.

V and J are TRBV4-2 and TRBJ1-1; no reliable D call. The V gene's germline CDR1 is LGHNA and CDR2 YNFKEQ. The CDR3 is 14 residues long. V was shortened by 0 bases and J by 7 bases, with 12 bases between the two germline ends. CDR3 in amino acids: CASSQEWGQGEAFF. CDR3 nucleotides: TGTGCCAGCAGCCAAGAATGGGGTCAAGGTGAAGCTTTCTTT.

This clonotype was seen a few times. The chain joins TRBV12-3 or TRBV12-4 to TRBJ2-5, with D perhaps matching TRBD2 (6 bases). The ends were cut back, 6 bases at V and 5 bases at J, with 16 bases in the middle. The CDR3 is made up of 14 amino acids. CDR3 amino acids: CASSSEGSWETQYF. The CDR3 DNA is TGTGCCAGCAGCTCGGAGGGTAGCTGGGAGACCCAGTACTTC.

This clonotype occurred a few times. V usage is TRBV24-1 and J usage is TRBJ1-5; D call uncertain. Germline-derived CDR1 and CDR2 are KGHDR and SFDVKD. CDR3 length: 12 residues. V lost 4 bases and J 1 base, leaving 1 base between the germline ends. CDR3: CATSDSNQPQHF. CDR3 nucleotides: TGTGCCACCAGTGACAGCAATCAGCCCCAGCATTTT.

The CDR3 reads CSVALGIRTDTQYF. The CDR3 bases are TGCAGCGTGGCACTTGGTATCCGTACAGATACGCAGTATTTT. This chain uses TRBV29-1 with TRBJ2-3; the D is unclear. From germline, CDR1 is SQVTM and CDR2 ANQGSEA. The CDR3 is 14 amino acids. V was cut by 6 bases and J by 3 bases, with 16 bases left in between.

The table lists this clonotype with a few counts. The V call is TRBV10-3, the J call TRBJ1-1, with D possibly being TRBD1 (6 bases). V was clipped by 6 bases and J by 2 bases, with 7 bases between them. This CDR3 contains 12 residues. Germline lookup yields CDR1 ENHRY and CDR2 SYGVKD. CDR3: CAIRQGNTEAFF. The CDR3 DNA reads TGTGCCATCAGACAGGGCAACACTGAAGCTTTCTTT.

This clonotype appeared a few times. The chain has TRBV18 and TRBJ1-3; possible D gene TRBD1, 6 bases. Germline CDR1 reads KGHSH; CDR2 reads LQKENI. Trimming took off 3 bases at V and 4 bases at J, with 10 bases between the two ends. The CDR3 sequence is 14 residues long. The CDR3 sequence: CASSPRDTGNTIYF. For the CDR3, the DNA is TGTGCCAGCTCACCCCGGGACACCGGAAACACCATATATTTT.

This clonotype was detected a few times. This chain uses TRBV7-2 with TRBJ2-7, with D tentatively TRBD2 (6 bases). This CDR3 comprises 12 residues. V lost 5 bases to trimming and J lost 9 bases, with 14 bases between them. Germline-derived CDR1 and CDR2 are SGHTA and FQGNSA. The CDR3 coding sequence is TGTGCCAGCAGCCGACTAGACCCGAGGCAGTACTTC. Its protein product is CASSRLDPRQYF.

J is TRBJ2-7 and V is TRBV7-9; D call uncertain. The CDR3 runs 14 residues. Deletions cut 3 bases from V and 0 bases from J, with 9 bases between. CDR1 SEHNR and CDR2 FQNEAQ come from the germline V gene (reference sequence). This chain's CDR3 is CASSLEQLSYEQYF. CDR3 DNA sequence: TGTGCCAGCAGCTTGGAACAGCTCTCCTACGAGCAGTACTTC.

This clonotype was counted only a few times. This chain uses TRBV5-1 with TRBJ2-1, with 8 bases matching TRBD2. After removal of 7 bases from V and 1 base from J, the junction contained 7 bases not matched to a gene. This CDR3 comprises 15 residues. Germline CDR1 and CDR2: SGHRS and YFSETQ. The CDR3 nucleotides are TGCGCCAGCTGTAGTAGCGGGAATTCCTACAATGAGCAGTTCTTC. Translating gives CASCSSGNSYNEQFF.

CDR3 coding DNA: TGTGCCAGCAGTGAGGGCGGGAGGGGAAGTGAGCAGTTCTTC. Encoded protein: CASSEGGRGSEQFF. The V gene is TRBV2, the J gene TRBJ2-1; 9 bases align to TRBD2. The CDR3 loop spans 14 amino acids. Losses at the gene ends were 3 bases for V and 9 bases for J; bases not matched to a gene: 6. The germline CDR1 and CDR2 sequences are SNHLY and FYNNEI.

This clonotype has more than one count but fewer than ten. The chain is built from TRBV4-2 and TRBJ2-1; 12 nucleotides agree with TRBD2. V shed 5 bases, J shed 4 bases, and the junction held 6 bases outside the gene matches. Germline V gene data show CDR1 as LGHNA and CDR2 as YNFKEQ. The CDR3 consists of 16 residues. CDR3 residues: CASSSRLAGEYNEQFF. Here the CDR3 DNA reads TGTGCCAGCAGCTCCCGACTAGCGGGGGAGTACAATGAGCAGTTCTTC.

This clonotype was recorded a few times. V is TRBV6-5 and J is TRBJ1-1; perhaps TRBD1 as D (6 bases). This CDR3 is built from 16 residues. With 2 bases removed from V and 8 bases from J, the gap between germline ends came to 21 bases. Germline-derived CDR1 and CDR2 are MNHEY and SVGAGI. CDR3 coding DNA: TGTGCCAGCAGTTACCGGGACTTGACAGGATTTATCGAAGCTTTCTTT. This codes for CASSYRDLTGFIEAFF.

This clonotype turned up a few times. The V call is TRBV3-1, the J call TRBJ2-7, with D maybe TRBD2 (6 bases). This CDR3 contains 14 residues. Trimming pared 4 bases from V and 6 bases from J, leaving 16 bases between. Per germline, CDR1 LGHDT and CDR2 YNNKEL (reference sequence). The CDR3 spells CASSRLVTFGEQYF. CDR3 DNA sequence: TGTGCCAGCAGCCGACTAGTCACCTTCGGCGAGCAGTACTTC.

This clonotype was observed a few times. This chain uses TRBV20-1 with TRBJ2-3, with 10 bases identical to TRBD1. V shed 5 bases and J 1 base; nucleotides not matched to a gene: 9. Germline CDR1 DFQATT, CDR2 SNEGSKA (reference sequence). The CDR3 consists of 16 residues. CDR3 protein: CSAPPGGTGGTDTQYF. DNA for the CDR3: TGCAGTGCTCCACCGGGGGGGACAGGGGGCACAGATACGCAGTATTTT.

This chain joins TRBV7-9 and TRBJ1-5, with D possibly TRBD1 on 5 matching bases. The CDR3 sequence is 16 residues long. In germline, CDR1 is SEHNR, CDR2 FQNEAQ (reference sequence). V lost 3 bases and J 0 bases, leaving 12 bases between the germline ends. CDR3: CASSFGTADSNQPQHF. The DNA for the CDR3 is TGTGCCAGCAGCTTTGGGACCGCCGATAGCAATCAGCCCCAGCATTTT. Full variable domain (remainder filled in from reference TRBV7-9 and TRBJ1-5): DTGVSQNPRHKITKRGQNVTFRCDPISEHNRLYWYRQTLGQGPEFLTYFQNEAQLEKSRLLSDRFSAERPKGSFSTLEIQRTEQGDSAMYLCASSFGTADSNQPQHFGDGTRLSIL.

The chain carries TRBV7-2 and TRBJ1-4, with D hard to call. This CDR3 region has 17 residues. Germline-derived CDR1 and CDR2 are SGHTA and FQGNSA. V was shortened by 9 bases and J by 0 bases, with 20 bases between the two germline ends. Written as DNA, the CDR3 is TGTGCCAGAAGCCCCGGCGGAGGGCGTGCAACTAATGAAAAACTGTTTTTT. The encoded protein is CARSPGGGRATNEKLFF.